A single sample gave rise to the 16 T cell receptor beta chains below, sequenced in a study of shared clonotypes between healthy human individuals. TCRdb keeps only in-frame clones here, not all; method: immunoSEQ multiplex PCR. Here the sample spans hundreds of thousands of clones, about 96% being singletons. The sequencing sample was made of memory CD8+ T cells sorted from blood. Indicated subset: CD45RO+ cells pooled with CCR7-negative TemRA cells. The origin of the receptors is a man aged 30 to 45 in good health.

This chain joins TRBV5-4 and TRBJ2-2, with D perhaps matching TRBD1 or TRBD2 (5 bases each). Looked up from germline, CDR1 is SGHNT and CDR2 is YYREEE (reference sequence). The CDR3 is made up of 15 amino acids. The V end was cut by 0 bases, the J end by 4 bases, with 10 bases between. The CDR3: CASSLERGGTGELFF. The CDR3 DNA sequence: TGTGCCAGCAGCTTGGAACGGGGCGGCACCGGGGAGCTGTTTTTT.

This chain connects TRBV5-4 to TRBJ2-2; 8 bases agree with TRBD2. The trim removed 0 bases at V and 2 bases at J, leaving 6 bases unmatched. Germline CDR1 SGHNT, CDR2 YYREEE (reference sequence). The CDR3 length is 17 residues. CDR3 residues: CASSLGRLARNTGELFF. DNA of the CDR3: TGTGCCAGCAGCTTGGGGCGACTAGCGAGAAACACCGGGGAGCTGTTTTTT.

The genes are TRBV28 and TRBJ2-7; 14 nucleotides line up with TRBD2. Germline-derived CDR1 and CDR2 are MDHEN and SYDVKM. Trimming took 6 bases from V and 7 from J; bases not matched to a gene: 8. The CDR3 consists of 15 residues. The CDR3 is CASRSPGLAGVEQYF. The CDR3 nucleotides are TGTGCCAGCAGATCACCGGGACTAGCGGGAGTAGAGCAGTACTTC.

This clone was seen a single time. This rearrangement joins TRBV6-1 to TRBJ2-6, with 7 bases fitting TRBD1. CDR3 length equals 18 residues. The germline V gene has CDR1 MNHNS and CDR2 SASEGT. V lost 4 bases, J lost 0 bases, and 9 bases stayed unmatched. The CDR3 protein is CASSGRDSPFSGANVLTF. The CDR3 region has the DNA TGTGCCAGCAGTGGCCGGGACAGTCCTTTCTCTGGGGCCAACGTCCTGACTTTC.

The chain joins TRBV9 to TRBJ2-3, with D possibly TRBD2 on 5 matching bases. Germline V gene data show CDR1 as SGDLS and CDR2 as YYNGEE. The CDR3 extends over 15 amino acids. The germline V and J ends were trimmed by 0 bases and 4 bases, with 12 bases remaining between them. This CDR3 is CASSVGLLGADTQYF. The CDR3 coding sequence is TGTGCCAGCAGCGTAGGACTCCTCGGGGCAGATACGCAGTATTTT. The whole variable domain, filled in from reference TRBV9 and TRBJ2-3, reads DSGVTQTPKHLITATGQRVTLRCSPRSGDLSVYWYQQSLDQGLQFLIQYYNGEERAKGNILERFSAQQFPDLHSELNLSSLELGDSALYFCASSVGLLGADTQYFGPGTRLTVL.

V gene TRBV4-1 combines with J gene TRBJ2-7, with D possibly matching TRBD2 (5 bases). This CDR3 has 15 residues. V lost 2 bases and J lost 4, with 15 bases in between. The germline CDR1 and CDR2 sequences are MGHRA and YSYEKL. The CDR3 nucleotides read TGCGCCAGCAGCCAACCGGGGAAAATCCCTTACGAGCAGTACTTC. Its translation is CASSQPGKIPYEQYF.

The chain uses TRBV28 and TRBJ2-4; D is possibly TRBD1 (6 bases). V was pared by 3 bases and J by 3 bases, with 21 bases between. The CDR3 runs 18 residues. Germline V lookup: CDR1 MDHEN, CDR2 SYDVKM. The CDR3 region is CASSLMGHFVRGKNIQYF. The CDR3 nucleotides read TGTGCCAGCAGTTTGATGGGACACTTCGTCAGGGGCAAAAACATTCAGTACTTC.

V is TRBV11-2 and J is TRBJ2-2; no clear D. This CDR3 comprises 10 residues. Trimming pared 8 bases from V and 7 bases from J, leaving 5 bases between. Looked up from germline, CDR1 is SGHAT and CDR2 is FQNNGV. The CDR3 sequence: CASSIGELFF. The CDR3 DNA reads TGTGCCAGCTCGATCGGGGAGCTGTTTTTT. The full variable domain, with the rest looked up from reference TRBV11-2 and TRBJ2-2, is EAGVAQSPRYKIIEKRQSVAFWCNPISGHATLYWYQQILGQGPKLLIQFQNNGVVDDSQLPKDRFSAERLKGVDSTLKIQPAKLEDSAVYLCASSIGELFFGEGSRLTVL.

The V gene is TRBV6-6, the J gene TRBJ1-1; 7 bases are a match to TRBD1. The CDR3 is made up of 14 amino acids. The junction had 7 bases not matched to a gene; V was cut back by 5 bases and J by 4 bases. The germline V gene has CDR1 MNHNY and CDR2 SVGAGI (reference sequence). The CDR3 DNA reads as TGTGCCAGCAGTCCCCCGACAGGGTTCACTGAAGCTTTCTTT. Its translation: CASSPPTGFTEAFF.

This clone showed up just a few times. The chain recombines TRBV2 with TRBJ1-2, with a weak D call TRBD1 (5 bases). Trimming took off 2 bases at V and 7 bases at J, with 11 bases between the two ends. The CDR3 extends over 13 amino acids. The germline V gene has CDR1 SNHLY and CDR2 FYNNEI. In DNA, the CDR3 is TGTGCCAGCAGTGAAAGGTGGGGGTCTGGCTACACCTTC. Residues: CASSERWGSGYTF.

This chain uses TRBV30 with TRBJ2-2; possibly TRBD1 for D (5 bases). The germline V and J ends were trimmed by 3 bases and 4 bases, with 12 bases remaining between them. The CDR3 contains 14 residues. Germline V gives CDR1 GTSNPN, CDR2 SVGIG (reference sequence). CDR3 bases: TGTGCCTGGAGCCAATGGACAAGCACCGGGGAGCTGTTTTTT. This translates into CAWSQWTSTGELFF.

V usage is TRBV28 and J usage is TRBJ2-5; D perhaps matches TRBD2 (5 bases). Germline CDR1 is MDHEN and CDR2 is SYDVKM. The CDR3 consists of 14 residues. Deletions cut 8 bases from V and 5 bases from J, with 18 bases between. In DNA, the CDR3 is TGTGCCAGCTCGTGGGAGCCTGCTGGGGAGACCCAGTACTTC. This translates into CASSWEPAGETQYF.

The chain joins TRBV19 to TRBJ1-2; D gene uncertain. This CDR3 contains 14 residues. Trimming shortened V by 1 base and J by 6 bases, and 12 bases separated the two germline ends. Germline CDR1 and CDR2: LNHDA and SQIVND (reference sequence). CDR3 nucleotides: TGTGCCAGTAGTATAGTCGCCGGGTTGAATGGCTACACCTTC. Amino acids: CASSIVAGLNGYTF.

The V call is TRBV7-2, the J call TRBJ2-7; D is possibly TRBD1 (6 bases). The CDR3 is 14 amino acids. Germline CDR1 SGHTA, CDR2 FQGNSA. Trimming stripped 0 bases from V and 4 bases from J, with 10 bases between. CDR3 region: CASSLALQGYEQYF. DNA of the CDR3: TGTGCCAGCAGCTTAGCGCTACAGGGATACGAGCAGTACTTC.

As DNA, the CDR3 is TGTGCCAGCAGTCCAAACTTCTTGGGCTGGGATGGCTACACCTTC. This gives the protein CASSPNFLGWDGYTF. The rearrangement links TRBV28 to TRBJ1-2; D remains ambiguous. From germline, CDR1 is MDHEN and CDR2 SYDVKM. The CDR3 runs 15 residues. The V and J ends lost 5 bases and 6 bases respectively, with 19 bases between them.

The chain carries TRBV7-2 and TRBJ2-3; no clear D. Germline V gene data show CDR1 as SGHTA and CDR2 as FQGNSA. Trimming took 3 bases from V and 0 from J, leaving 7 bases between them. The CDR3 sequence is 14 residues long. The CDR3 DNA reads TGTGCCAGCAGCTTCGACAAGAGCACAGATACGCAGTATTTT. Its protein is CASSFDKSTDTQYF.